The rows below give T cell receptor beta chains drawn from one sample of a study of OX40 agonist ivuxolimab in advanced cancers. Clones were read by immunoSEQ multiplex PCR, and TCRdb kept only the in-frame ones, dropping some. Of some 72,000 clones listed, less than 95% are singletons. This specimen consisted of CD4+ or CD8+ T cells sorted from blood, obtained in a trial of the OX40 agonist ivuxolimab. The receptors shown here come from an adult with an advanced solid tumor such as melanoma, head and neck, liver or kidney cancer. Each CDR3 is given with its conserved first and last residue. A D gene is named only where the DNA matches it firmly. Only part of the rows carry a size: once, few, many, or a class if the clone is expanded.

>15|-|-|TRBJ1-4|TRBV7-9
TGTGCCAGCTCGGATGCGGCTCAAACTAATGAAAAACTGTTTTTT
CASSDAAQTNEKLFF
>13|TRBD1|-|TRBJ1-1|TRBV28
TGTGCCAGCAGTCAGGACAGGTCCACTGAAGCTTTCTTT
CASSQDRSTEAFF
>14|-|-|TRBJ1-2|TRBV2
TGTGCCAGCAGTGACTGGCAGCCTAACTATGGCTACACCTTC
CASSDWQPNYGYTF
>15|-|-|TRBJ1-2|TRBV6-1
TGTGCCAGCAGGGTGGAGGGGCAGGGAAACTATGGCTACACCTTC
CASRVEGQGNYGYTF
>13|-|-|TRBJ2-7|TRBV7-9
TGTGCCAGCAATGGGGACGGGGCTTACGAGCAGTACTTC
CASNGDGAYEQYF
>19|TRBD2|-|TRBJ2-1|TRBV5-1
TGCGCCAGCAGCTCCCCCTCCGGGACTAGCGGGGGGTGGTACAATGAGCAGTTCTTC
CASSSPSGTSGGWYNEQFF
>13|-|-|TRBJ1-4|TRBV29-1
TGCAGCATGCGGGGCGTCAGCGGGGAAAAACTGTTTTTT
CSMRGVSGEKLFF
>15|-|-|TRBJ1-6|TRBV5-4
TGTGCCAGCAGCTTGGGACCTCTTACGAATTCACCCCTCCACTTT
CASSLGPLTNSPLHF
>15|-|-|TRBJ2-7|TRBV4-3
TGCGCCAGCAGCCAGACCGTGGGACAAAACTACGAGCAGTACTTC
CASSQTVGQNYEQYF
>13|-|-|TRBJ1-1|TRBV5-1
TGCGCCAGCAGCATAGAGATGAACACTGAAGCTTTCTTT
CASSIEMNTEAFF
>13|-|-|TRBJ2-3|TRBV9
TGTGCCAGCGGTTTTTTCCCCACAGATACGCAGTATTTT
CASGFFPTDTQYF
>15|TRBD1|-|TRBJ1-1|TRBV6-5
TGTGCCAGCAGTCCGTCGACAGGGCTAGACACTGAAGCTTTCTTT
CASSPSTGLDTEAFF
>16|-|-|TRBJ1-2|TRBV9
TGTGCCAGCAGCCCAAGAGGAGGGGCGCTGAACTATGGCTACACCTTC
CASSPRGGALNYGYTF
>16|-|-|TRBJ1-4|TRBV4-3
TGCGCCAGCAGCCAAGATCACGGTGCAACTAATGAAAAACTGTTTTTT
CASSQDHGATNEKLFF
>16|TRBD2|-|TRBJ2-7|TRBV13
TGTGCCAGCAGCGCGACCGGGACTAGCGGCGCCTACGAGCAGTACTTC
CASSATGTSGAYEQYF
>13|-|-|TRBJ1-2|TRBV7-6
TGTGCCAGCAGCTTAGGCGGGTTGGATGGCTACACCTTC
CASSLGGLDGYTF
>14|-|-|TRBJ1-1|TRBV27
TGTGCCAGCAGTCCAATCAGGGTTAACACTGAAGCTTTCTTT
CASSPIRVNTEAFF
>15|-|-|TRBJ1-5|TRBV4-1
TGCGCCAGCAGCCAATGGGAGAATAGCAATCAGCCCCAGCATTTT
CASSQWENSNQPQHF
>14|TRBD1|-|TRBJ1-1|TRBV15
TGTGCCACCAGCAGAACAGGGGGAGTCACTGAAGCTTTCTTT
CATSRTGGVTEAFF
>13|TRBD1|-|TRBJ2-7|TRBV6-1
TGTGCCAGCAGCGGGACAGAGACCTACGAGCAGTACTTC
CASSGTETYEQYF
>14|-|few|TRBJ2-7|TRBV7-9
TGTGCCAGCAGCTTAGTAGGACAGTCCTACGAGCAGTACTTC
CASSLVGQSYEQYF
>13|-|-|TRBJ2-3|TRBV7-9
TGTGCCAGCTTCGAGCCGCCCACAGATACGCAGTATTTT
CASFEPPTDTQYF
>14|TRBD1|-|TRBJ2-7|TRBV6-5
TGTGCCAGCATCCGGACAGGGTATCCCTACGAGCAGTACTTC
CASIRTGYPYEQYF
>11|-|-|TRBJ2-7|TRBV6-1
TGTGCCAGCAGCGCCCCGATCGACCTTCACTTC
CASSAPIDLHF
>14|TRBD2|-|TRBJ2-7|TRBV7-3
TGTGCCAGCAGCTTATACGGGGGGGCCTACGAGCAGTACTTC
CASSLYGGAYEQYF
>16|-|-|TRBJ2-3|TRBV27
TGTGCCAGCAGTTTATTATTTGAGGTCGGCACAGATACGCAGTATTTT
CASSLLFEVGTDTQYF
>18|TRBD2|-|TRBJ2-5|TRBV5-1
TGCGCCAGCAGCTTGGAATCACTAGCGGGGGCGTACCAAGAGACCCAGTACTTC
CASSLESLAGAYQETQYF
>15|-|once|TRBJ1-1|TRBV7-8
TGTGAGGTATCGGATCACTCCACAATGAACACTGAAGCTTTCTTT
CEVSDHSTMNTEAFF
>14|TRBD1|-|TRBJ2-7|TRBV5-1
TGCGCCAGCTGCTTGGACAGGGCTGCCGGCGAGCAGTACTTC
CASCLDRAAGEQYF
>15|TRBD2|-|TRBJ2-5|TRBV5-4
TGTGCCAGCAGCCTTACTTTTGGGGGAGGGGAGACCCAGTACTTC
CASSLTFGGGETQYF
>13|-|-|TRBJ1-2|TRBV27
TGTGCCAGCAGTCCAAACAGAGACTATGGCTACACCTTC
CASSPNRDYGYTF
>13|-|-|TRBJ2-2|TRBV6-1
TGTGCCAGCAGTGGGGGGGACACCGGGGAGCTGTTTTTT
CASSGGDTGELFF
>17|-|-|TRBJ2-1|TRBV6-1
TGTGCCAGCAGTGAATTCGTGGACGGTCAACCCTACAATGAGCAGTTCTTC
CASSEFVDGQPYNEQFF
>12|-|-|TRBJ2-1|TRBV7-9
TGTGCCAGCAGCGTCGATTACAATGAGCAGTTCTTC
CASSVDYNEQFF
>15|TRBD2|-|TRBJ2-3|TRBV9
TGTGCCAGCAGCGCGGGGGGGCTCGGGTTCGATACGCAGTATTTT
CASSAGGLGFDTQYF
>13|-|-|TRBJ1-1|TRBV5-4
TGTGCCAGCATCAATCGGGGAAACACTGAAGCTTTCTTT
CASINRGNTEAFF
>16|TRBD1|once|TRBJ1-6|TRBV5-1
TGCGCCAGCAGCTCCCTGGAGGGGACAGGGATTTCACCCCTCCACTTT
CASSSLEGTGISPLHF
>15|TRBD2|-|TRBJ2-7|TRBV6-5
TGTGCCAGCAGCCCACTAGCGGGGGGTACCTACGAGCAGTACTTC
CASSPLAGGTYEQYF
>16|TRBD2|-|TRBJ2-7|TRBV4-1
TGCGCCAGCAGCCCTAGCGGGGGGCTGAGCTCCTACGAGCAGTACTTC
CASSPSGGLSSYEQYF
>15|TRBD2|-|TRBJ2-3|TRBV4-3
TGCGCCAGCAGTCAATGGCGGGGGAGCACAGATACGCAGTATTTT
CASSQWRGSTDTQYF
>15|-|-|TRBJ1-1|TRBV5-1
TGCGCCAGCAGCCGCATAGGGGACGGGTGGACTGAAGCTTTCTTT
CASSRIGDGWTEAFF
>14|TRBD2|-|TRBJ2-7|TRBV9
TGTGCCAGCAGCCCCCTAGCGGGGGACTACGAGCAGTACTTC
CASSPLAGDYEQYF
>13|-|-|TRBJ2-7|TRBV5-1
TGCGCCAGCAGCTTCCTAAAGGGGTACGAGCAGTACTTC
CASSFLKGYEQYF
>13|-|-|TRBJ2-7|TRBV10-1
TGCGCCAGCAGTGAGGGTATGGGGAACGAGCAGTACTTC
CASSEGMGNEQYF
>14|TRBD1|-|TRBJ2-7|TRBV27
TGTGCCAGCAGTTCGGGGACAGGGGGCTACGAGCAGTACTTC
CASSSGTGGYEQYF
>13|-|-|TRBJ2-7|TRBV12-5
TGTGCTAGTGGCTACGTTGGGGGATACGAGCAGTACTTC
CASGYVGGYEQYF
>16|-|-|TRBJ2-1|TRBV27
TGTGCCAGCAGTTTCCCTCCGGGACACCCCTTTTATGAGCAGTTCTTC
CASSFPPGHPFYEQFF
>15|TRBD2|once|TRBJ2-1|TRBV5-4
TGTGCCAGCAGCCTTCTAGCGGGGGAGGACAATGAGCAGTTCTTC
CASSLLAGEDNEQFF
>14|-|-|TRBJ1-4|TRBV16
TGTGCCAGCAGTTCCAGTTCAACTAATGAAAAACTGTTTTTT
CASSSSSTNEKLFF
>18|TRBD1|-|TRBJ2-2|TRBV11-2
TGTGCCAGCAGCTTCGGGGTCCCACAGGGGCCGAACACCGGGGAGCTGTTTTTT
CASSFGVPQGPNTGELFF
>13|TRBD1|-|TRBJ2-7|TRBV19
TGTGCCAGTAGTACGGGACAGGGGGGCGAGCAGTACTTC
CASSTGQGGEQYF
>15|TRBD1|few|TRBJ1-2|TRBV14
TGTGCCAGCAGCATGGTTCCGGCAGGGGGCTATGGCTACACCTTC
CASSMVPAGGYGYTF
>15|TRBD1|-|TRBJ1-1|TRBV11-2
TGTGCCAGCAGCTTAGCCAGGGGGCACGACACTGAAGCTTTCTTT
CASSLARGHDTEAFF
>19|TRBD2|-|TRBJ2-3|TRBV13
TGTGCCAGCAGCTCGACCCCCGGGACTAGCAGCTCTCTCACAGATACGCAGTATTTT
CASSSTPGTSSSLTDTQYF
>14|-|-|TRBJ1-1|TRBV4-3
TGCGCCAGCAGCCAAGACAGACGGGGCACTGAAGCTTTCTTT
CASSQDRRGTEAFF